This record looks at one T cell receptor (beta chain) sequence and its context. Its cognate antigen is unknown. This clone may be a read error of a much larger clone one base away. Isolated per sample were at least 7 million PBMCs. Next came a second PCR, run for about 6 to 12 cycles, which used a sample-barcoded 5' primer along with a J-beta primer mix. Tagging of each cDNA molecule was performed by a template-switch adaptor with 12 random nucleotides. One entry per CDR3 protein, called by TCRdb with MiXCR from the 5' RACE reads. The profile shows 1.5 million to 2 million distinct CDR3 sequences, roughly two fifths of them singletons. The sample originates from a study of blood T cells in healthy people across ages. Findings and caveats of the study: Estimates of total diversity, which came from one million sequenced T cells, were considered to be underestimates. Long-lived and aged donors differed, with more naive CD4+ cells and higher diversity in the long-lived.

This CDR3 is 17 amino acids long. Germline V gene data show CDR1 as SGHTA and CDR2 as FQGNSA. The source is a human donor in good health. The sample consisted of blood. The rearrangement joins TRBV7-2 to TRBJ2-3; 8 bases map to TRBD2. The CDR3 sequence is CASGLGPAGEYTDTQYF. DNA of the CDR3: TGTGCCAGCGGCTTAGGTCCAGCGGGGGAGTACACAGATACGCAGTATTTT.